The 9 T cell receptor beta chains in this list originate from one sample, sequenced in a study of blood T cell repertoires in COVID-19. Generated by immunoSEQ multiplex PCR, the TCRdb table keeps only in-frame clones and is missing some. The sample comprises more than 250,000 clones, around 86% of which are singletons, and 1% rests with the top ten. Sequencing used peripheral blood. The receptors come from a man aged 50-60 years with active or convalescent COVID-19.

This chain connects TRBV7-9 to TRBJ1-3; D gene unclear. The CDR3 length is 15 residues. The V gene lost 1 base and the J gene lost 4 bases, with 11 bases spanning the gap. Germline V gene sequence: CDR1 SEHNR, CDR2 FQNEAQ (reference sequence). This CDR3 reads CASSLGRREGNTIYF. CDR3 DNA: TGTGCCAGCAGCTTAGGCCGAAGAGAAGGAAACACCATATATTTT. The whole variable domain, filled in from reference TRBV7-9 and TRBJ1-3, reads DTGVSQNPRHKITKRGQNVTFRCDPISEHNRLYWYRQTLGQGPEFLTYFQNEAQLEKSRLLSDRFSAERPKGSFSTLEIQRTEQGDSAMYLCASSLGRREGNTIYFGEGSWLTVV.

The chain recombines TRBV13 with TRBJ2-7; 7 positions agree with TRBD1. The length of the CDR3 is 15 residues. Germline values: CDR1 PRHDT, CDR2 FYEKMQ (reference sequence). The ends lost 5 bases at V and 2 bases at J; junction bases unmatched: 9. The CDR3 protein is CASSRRRQGPYEQYF. The CDR3 coding sequence is TGTGCCAGCAGCCGCCGACGACAGGGTCCCTACGAGCAGTACTTC.

The chain has TRBV6-5 and TRBJ2-3; the match to TRBD2 covers 10 bases. This CDR3 region has 15 residues. Trimming at V came to 6 bases and at J to 5 bases, leaving 8 bases not matched to a gene. CDR1 and CDR2 from the germline V gene are MNHEY and SVGAGI. The CDR3 DNA sequence: TGTGCCAGCAGACTACTAGCGGGGTCTAGAGATACGCAGTATTTT. Its protein is CASRLLAGSRDTQYF.

The chain uses TRBV4-3 and TRBJ1-5; unclear D gene. The ends were cut back, 0 bases at V and 7 bases at J, with 13 bases in the middle. Germline loops: CDR1 LGHNA, CDR2 YSLEER. This CDR3 comprises 15 residues. CDR3 residues: CASSQDLREDQPQHF. The CDR3, as DNA: TGCGCCAGCAGCCAAGATCTGAGGGAGGACCAGCCCCAGCATTTT.

The chain joins TRBV7-8 to TRBJ1-5, with 9 nucleotides matching TRBD1. Germline V gene data show CDR1 as SGHVS and CDR2 as FQNEAQ. The CDR3 contains 16 residues. V lost 5 bases, J lost 1 base, and 6 bases stayed unmatched. The CDR3 nucleotides are TGTGCCAGCAGCCCCTGGACAGGGGTGAGCAATCAGCCCCAGCATTTT. Protein product: CASSPWTGVSNQPQHF.

J is TRBJ2-1 and V is TRBV7-3, with TRBD2 identical over 7 bases. Trimming cost V 5 bases and J 5 bases; bases outside gene matches: 12. CDR1 is SGHTA and CDR2 is FQGTGA in the germline V gene. The CDR3 totals 16 residues. In nucleotides, the CDR3 is TGTGCCAGCAGCCCGAGAGTCGGGACTATCAACAATGAGCAGTTCTTC. This translates into CASSPRVGTINNEQFF.

The chain is built from TRBV4-1 and TRBJ1-1, with 9 bases lining up with TRBD1. CDR3 length: 15 residues. V was clipped by 3 bases and J by 7 bases; unmatched bases: 9. In germline, CDR1 is MGHRA, CDR2 YSYEKL. The CDR3, as DNA: TGCGCCAGCAGCCACGCCGGGACAGGGTTTGATGAAGCTTTCTTT. Amino acids: CASSHAGTGFDEAFF.

The chain is built from TRBV19 and TRBJ2-1; 10 nucleotides agree with TRBD2. This CDR3 contains 15 residues. Germline CDR1 is LNHDA and CDR2 is SQIVND (reference sequence). J lost 1 base, V lost 5 bases, and 2 bases had no gene match. The CDR3 coding sequence is TGTGCCAGTAGTTTTAGCGGGGGGTCCTACAATGAGCAGTTCTTC. This translates into CASSFSGGSYNEQFF.

The chain couples TRBV5-1 to TRBJ2-2; 7 bases are a match to TRBD2. Germline V gene data show CDR1 as SGHRS and CDR2 as YFSETQ. The CDR3 length is 17 residues. After removal of 0 bases from V and 2 bases from J, the junction contained 7 bases not matched to a gene. The CDR3 nucleotides are TGCGCCAGCAGCTTGGCTAGGCTAGCGGATAACACCGGGGAGCTGTTTTTT. It is translated as CASSLARLADNTGELFF. The full variable domain, rest sourced from reference TRBV5-1 and TRBJ2-2, is KAGVTQTPRYLIKTRGQQVTLSCSPISGHRSVSWYQQTPGQGLQFLFEYFSETQRNKGNFPGRFSGRQFSNSRSEMNVSTLELGDSALYLCASSLARLADNTGELFFGEGSRLTVL.